This T cell receptor beta chain was recovered during a study of shared clonotypes between healthy human individuals. Profiled with immunoSEQ multiplex PCR; TCRdb holds only in-frame clones, not every one. The sample shows around 2,100,000 clones, about 94% of them seen only once. Naivety among CD8 cells was defined by CD45RO negativity and positive CCR7 selection, thereby excluding terminally differentiated effector memory CD45RA+ cells. This TCR was sampled from a man aged 18-30 years in good health. The sample was naive CD8+ T cells sorted from blood.

This chain's CDR3 is CAIWTSGRAATGELFF. CDR3 DNA: TGTGCCATCTGGACTAGCGGGAGGGCAGCCACCGGGGAGCTGTTTTTT. The chain has TRBV10-3 and TRBJ2-2; 15 nucleotides align to TRBD2. V was clipped by 8 bases and J by 4 bases; unmatched bases: 5. Germline V lookup: CDR1 ENHRY, CDR2 SYGVKD. The CDR3 contains 16 residues.